A single sample is the source of the 3 T cell receptor beta chains below, sequenced in a study of CD8 T cells in ankylosing spondylitis. Study-level results: Ankylosing spondylitis blood appeared to carry a characteristic TCR beta motif of several highly homologous variants.

These TCRs are of unknown antigen specificity. TCRdb used MiXCR to reprocess the 5' RACE reads, holding one entry per CDR3 protein. The table lists about 330,000 distinct CDR3 sequences, 8% of them singletons. The sequenced sample was blood, either unsorted or a sorted T cell fraction (not recorded which). Source of these receptors: a male donor with ankylosing spondylitis.

V usage is TRBV6-5 and J usage is TRBJ2-6; 7 bases fit TRBD1. The CDR3 sequence is 17 residues long. Germline CDR1 MNHEY, CDR2 SVGAGI. J was trimmed by 12 bases and V by 4 bases; bases with no gene match: 18. CDR3 nucleotide sequence: TGTGCCAGCAGTTCAACAAGCTCGACAGGGAAGGGGAGCGTCCTGACTTTC. Amino acid sequence: CASSSTSSTGKGSVLTF.

The genes are TRBV30 and TRBJ2-1, with D unresolved. With 1 base removed from V and 8 bases from J, the gap between germline ends came to 6 bases. Per germline, CDR1 GTSNPN and CDR2 SVGIG (reference sequence). The CDR3 consists of 11 residues. CDR3 sequence: CAWSEGYEQFF. The CDR3 DNA reads as TGTGCCTGGAGTGAAGGGTATGAGCAGTTCTTC.

The V call is TRBV5-1, the J call TRBJ2-1, with D possibly TRBD2 on 5 matching bases. This CDR3 has 15 amino acids. The V and J ends lost 6 bases and 0 bases respectively, with 13 bases between them. CDR1 SGHRS and CDR2 YFSETQ come from the germline V gene. In DNA form, the CDR3 reads TGCGCCAGCAACCCGGGAAGCAACTCCTACAATGAGCAGTTCTTC. It is translated as CASNPGSNSYNEQFF.